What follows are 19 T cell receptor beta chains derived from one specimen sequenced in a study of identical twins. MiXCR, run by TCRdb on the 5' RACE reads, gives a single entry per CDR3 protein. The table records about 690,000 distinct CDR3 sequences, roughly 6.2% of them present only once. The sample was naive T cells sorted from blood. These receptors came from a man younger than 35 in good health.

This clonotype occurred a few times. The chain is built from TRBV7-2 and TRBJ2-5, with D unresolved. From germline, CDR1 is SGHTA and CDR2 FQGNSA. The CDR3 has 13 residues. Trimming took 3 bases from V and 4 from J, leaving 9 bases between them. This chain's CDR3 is CASSFPPGETQYF. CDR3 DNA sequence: TGTGCCAGCAGCTTTCCCCCCGGAGAGACCCAGTACTTC.

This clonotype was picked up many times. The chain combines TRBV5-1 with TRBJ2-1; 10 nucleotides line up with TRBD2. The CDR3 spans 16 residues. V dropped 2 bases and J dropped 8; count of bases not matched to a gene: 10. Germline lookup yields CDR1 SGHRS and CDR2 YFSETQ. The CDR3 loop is CASSFTPSGSFDEQFF. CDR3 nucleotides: TGCGCCAGCAGCTTCACCCCTAGCGGGAGTTTCGATGAGCAGTTCTTC.

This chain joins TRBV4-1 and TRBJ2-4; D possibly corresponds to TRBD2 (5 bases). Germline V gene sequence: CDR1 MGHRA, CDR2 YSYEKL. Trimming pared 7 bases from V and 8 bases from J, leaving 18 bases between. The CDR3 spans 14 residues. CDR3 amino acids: CASKGEGVAHIQYF. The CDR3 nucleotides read TGCGCCAGCAAAGGAGAGGGAGTAGCGCACATTCAGTACTTC.

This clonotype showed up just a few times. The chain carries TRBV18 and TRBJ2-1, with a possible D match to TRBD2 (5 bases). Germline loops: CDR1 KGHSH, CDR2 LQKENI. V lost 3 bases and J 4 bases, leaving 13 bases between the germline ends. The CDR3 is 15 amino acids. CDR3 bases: TGTGCCAGCTCACCTTGGCGGGCCTCTTACAATGAGCAGTTCTTC. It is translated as CASSPWRASYNEQFF. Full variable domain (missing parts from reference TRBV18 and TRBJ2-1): NAGVMQNPRHLVRRRGQEARLRCSPMKGHSHVYWYRQLPEEGLKFMVYLQKENIIDESGMPKERFSAEFPKEGPSILRIQQVVRGDSAAYFCASSPWRASYNEQFFGPGTRLTVL.

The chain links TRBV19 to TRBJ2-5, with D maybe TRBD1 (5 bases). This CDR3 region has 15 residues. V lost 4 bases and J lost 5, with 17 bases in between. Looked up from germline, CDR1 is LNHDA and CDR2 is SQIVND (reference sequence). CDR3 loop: CASSRGQASRETQYF. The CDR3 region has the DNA TGTGCCAGTAGTAGAGGACAAGCGTCGAGGGAGACCCAGTACTTC. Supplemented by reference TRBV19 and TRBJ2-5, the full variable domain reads DGGITQSPKYLFRKEGQNVTLSCEQNLNHDAMYWYRQDPGQGLRLIYYSQIVNDFQKGDIAEGYSVSREKKESFPLTVTSAQKNPTAFYLCASSRGQASRETQYFGPGTRLLVL.

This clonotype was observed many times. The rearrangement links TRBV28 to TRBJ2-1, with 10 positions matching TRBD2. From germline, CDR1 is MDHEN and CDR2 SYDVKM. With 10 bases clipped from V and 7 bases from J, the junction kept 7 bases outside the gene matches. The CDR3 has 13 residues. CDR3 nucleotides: TGTGCCACCGGGACTAGCGCCGTGAATGAGCAGTTCTTC. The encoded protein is CATGTSAVNEQFF.

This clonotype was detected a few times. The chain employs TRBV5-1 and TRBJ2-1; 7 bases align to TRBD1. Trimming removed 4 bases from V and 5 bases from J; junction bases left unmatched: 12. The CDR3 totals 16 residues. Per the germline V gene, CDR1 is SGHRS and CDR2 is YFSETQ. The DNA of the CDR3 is TGCGCCAGCAGCCGTCTTTCAATCGACAGGGACAATGAGCAGTTCTTC. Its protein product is CASSRLSIDRDNEQFF.

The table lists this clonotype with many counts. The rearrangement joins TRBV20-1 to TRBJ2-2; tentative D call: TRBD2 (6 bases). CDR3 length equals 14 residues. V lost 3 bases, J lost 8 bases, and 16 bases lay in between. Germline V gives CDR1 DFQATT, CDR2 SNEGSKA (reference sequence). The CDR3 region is CSARDRVREGELFF. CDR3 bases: TGCAGTGCTAGGGACCGAGTGCGGGAAGGGGAGCTGTTTTTT.

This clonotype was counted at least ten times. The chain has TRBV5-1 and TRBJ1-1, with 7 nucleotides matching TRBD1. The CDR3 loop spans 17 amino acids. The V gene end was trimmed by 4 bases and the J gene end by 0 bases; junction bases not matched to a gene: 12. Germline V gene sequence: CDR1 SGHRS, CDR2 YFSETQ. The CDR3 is CASSMTGRISMNTEAFF. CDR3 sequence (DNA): TGCGCCAGCAGCATGACAGGGAGGATCTCCATGAACACTGAAGCTTTCTTT.

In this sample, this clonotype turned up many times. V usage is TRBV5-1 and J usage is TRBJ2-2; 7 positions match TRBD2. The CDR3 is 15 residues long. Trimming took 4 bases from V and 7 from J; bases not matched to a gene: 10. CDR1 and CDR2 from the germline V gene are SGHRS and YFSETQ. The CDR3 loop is CASSGAGLEIGELFF. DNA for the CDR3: TGCGCCAGCAGCGGGGCTGGACTAGAGATCGGGGAGCTGTTTTTT.

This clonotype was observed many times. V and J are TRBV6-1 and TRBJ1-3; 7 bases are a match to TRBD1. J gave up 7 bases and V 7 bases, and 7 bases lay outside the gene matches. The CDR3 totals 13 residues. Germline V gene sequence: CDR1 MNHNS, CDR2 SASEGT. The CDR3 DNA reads TGTGCCAGCAAGGACACAGGGGCGAACACCATATATTTT. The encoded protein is CASKDTGANTIYF.

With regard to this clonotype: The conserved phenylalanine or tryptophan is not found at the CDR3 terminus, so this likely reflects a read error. As DNA, the CDR3 is TGCAGCGTTGAAGACAGGGTCCTATACAATGAGCAGTTCTGC. Its protein is CSVEDRVLYNEQFC. This sequence joins TRBV29-1 and TRBJ2-1, with D possibly TRBD1 on 5 matching bases. The germline V gene has CDR1 SQVTM and CDR2 ANQGSEA. V dropped 0 bases and J dropped 4 bases, with 10 bases sitting between them. The CDR3 consists of 14 residues.

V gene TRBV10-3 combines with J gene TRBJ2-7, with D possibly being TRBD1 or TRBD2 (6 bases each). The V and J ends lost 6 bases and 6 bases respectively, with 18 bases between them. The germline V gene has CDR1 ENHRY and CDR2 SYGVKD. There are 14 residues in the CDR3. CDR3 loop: CAISLQGTGAEQYF. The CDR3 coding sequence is TGTGCCATCAGCCTTCAGGGGACGGGAGCCGAGCAGTACTTC.

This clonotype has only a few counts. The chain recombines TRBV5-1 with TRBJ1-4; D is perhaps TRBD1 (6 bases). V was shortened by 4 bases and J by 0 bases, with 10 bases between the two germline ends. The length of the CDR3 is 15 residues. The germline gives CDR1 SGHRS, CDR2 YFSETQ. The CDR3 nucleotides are TGCGCCAGCAGCACCAGGGGAACAACTAATGAAAAACTGTTTTTT. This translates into CASSTRGTTNEKLFF.

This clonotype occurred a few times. CDR3 nucleotides: TGTGCCTGGTCGAGCGGGATAGCAGATACGCAGTATTTT. Its protein is CAWSSGIADTQYF. This chain uses TRBV30 with TRBJ2-3, with TRBD2 identical over 7 bases. With 5 bases clipped from V and 4 bases from J, the junction kept 6 bases outside the gene matches. The CDR3 is 13 amino acids. CDR1 is GTSNPN and CDR2 is SVGIG in the germline V gene (reference sequence).

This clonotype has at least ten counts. The CDR3 sequence is CASRPTGAETQYF. Written as DNA, the CDR3 is TGTGCCAGCAGGCCCACAGGGGCCGAGACCCAGTACTTC. This chain uses TRBV12-3 or TRBV12-4 with TRBJ2-5; the match to TRBD1 covers 7 bases. The CDR3 is 13 amino acids. V lost 6 bases, J lost 5 bases, and 6 bases stayed unmatched.

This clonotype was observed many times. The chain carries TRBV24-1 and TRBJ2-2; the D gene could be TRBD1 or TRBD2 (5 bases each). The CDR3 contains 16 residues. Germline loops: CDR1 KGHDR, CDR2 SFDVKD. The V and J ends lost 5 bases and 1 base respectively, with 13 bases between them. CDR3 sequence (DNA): TGTGCCACCAGTGTCACCGGGACGGTGAACACCGGGGAGCTGTTTTTT. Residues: CATSVTGTVNTGELFF.

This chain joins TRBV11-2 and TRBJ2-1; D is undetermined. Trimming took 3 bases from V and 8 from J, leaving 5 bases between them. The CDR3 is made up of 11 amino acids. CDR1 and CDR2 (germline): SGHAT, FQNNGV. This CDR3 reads CASSFTHEQFF. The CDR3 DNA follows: TGTGCCAGCAGCTTTACCCATGAGCAGTTCTTC.

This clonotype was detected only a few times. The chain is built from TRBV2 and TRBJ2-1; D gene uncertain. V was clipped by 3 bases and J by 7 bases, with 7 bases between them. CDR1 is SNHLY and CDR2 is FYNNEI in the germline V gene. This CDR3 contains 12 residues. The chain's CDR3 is CASSDMGNEQFF. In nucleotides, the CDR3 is TGTGCCAGCAGTGACATGGGGAATGAGCAGTTCTTC.